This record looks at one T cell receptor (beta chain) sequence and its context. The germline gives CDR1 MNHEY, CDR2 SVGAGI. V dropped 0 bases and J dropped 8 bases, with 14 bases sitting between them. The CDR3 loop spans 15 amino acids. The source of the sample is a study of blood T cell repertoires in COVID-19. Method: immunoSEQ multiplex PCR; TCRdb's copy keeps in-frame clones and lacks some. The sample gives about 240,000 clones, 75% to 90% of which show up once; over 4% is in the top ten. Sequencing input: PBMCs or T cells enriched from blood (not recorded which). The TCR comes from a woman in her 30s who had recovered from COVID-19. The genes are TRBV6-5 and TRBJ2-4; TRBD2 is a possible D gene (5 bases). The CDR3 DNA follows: TGTGCCAGCAGTTACTCGACGGGGATTGCGGACATTCAGTACTTC. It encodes CASSYSTGIADIQYF.